The 4 T cell receptor beta chains listed next were all sequenced from one sample in a study of Graves' ophthalmopathy and Graves' hyperthyroidism (dated by TCRdb to 2016 to 2018). Sequencing was carried out with an Illumina HiSeq 2000. TCR beta CDR3 regions were amplified from RNA transcripts for repertoire sequencing. HTBI primers and the Qiagen OneStep RT-PCR kit were used in a first-round RT-PCR, which was followed by a second-round multiplex PCR, size selection and purification. TCRdb reanalyzed the raw reads on its own, using fastp at Q25 for trimming and MiXCR for clone calling, and kept in-frame beta chains. Every entry covers one CDR3 protein and lists the most common genes and DNA from its rows. The sample table lists just over 400,000 distinct CDR3 sequences, under 25% of them with a count of one. The ten largest clones capture 2.5% to 3.5% of the sample. Sample: peripheral blood. These receptors were taken from a woman younger than 30 with stable Graves' hyperthyroidism. Donor details come from another sample of the same person, matched by shared clones.

This clonotype was found many times. This chain links TRBV6-1 with TRBJ2-5, with 8 bases fitting TRBD2. V was pared by 5 bases and J by 5 bases, with 4 bases of the junction left unmatched. Looked up from germline, CDR1 is MNHNS and CDR2 is SASEGT. The CDR3 length is 13 residues. The CDR3 DNA reads as TGTGCCAGCAGTCCAGCGGGAGAGGAGACCCAGTACTTC. This gives the protein CASSPAGEETQYF.

A few counts support this clonotype. Given a much more abundant clone one base away, this may be a read error. The genes are TRBV10-3 and TRBJ2-5, with TRBD1 identical over 8 bases. Germline assignment: CDR1 ENHRY and CDR2 SYGVKD. V trimming: 8 bases; J trimming: 3 bases; junction bases outside the gene matches: 8. This CDR3 contains 14 residues. The CDR3 is CAIGVGTGKETQYF. Here the CDR3 DNA reads TGTGCCATCGGTGTAGGGACAGGAAAAGAGACCCAGTACTTC.

This clonotype was found many times. CDR3 sequence (DNA): TGCAGCGTCGTGGACAGATACTACGAGCAGTACTTC. Translated: CSVVDRYYEQYF. V is TRBV29-1 and J is TRBJ2-7, with a weak D call TRBD1 (6 bases). Germline V gives CDR1 SQVTM, CDR2 ANQGSEA. Trimming removed 6 bases from V and 3 bases from J, with 12 bases in between. The CDR3 extends over 12 amino acids.

This clonotype was detected a few times. The V gene is TRBV11-3, the J gene TRBJ2-7, with 8 positions matching TRBD1. The CDR3 sequence is 14 residues long. CDR1 and CDR2 (germline): SGHNT, YENEEA. V dropped 5 bases and J dropped 4; count of bases not matched to a gene: 7. The CDR3 loop reads CASSPRDRSYEQYF. The CDR3 nucleotides read TGTGCCAGCAGCCCGAGGGACAGGAGTTACGAGCAGTACTTC.